Following are 7 T cell receptor beta chains from one sample sequenced in a study of PD-L1 blockade in urothelial cancer. As for time point: pretreatment peripheral blood. The assay was immunoSEQ multiplex PCR, and TCRdb's table has in-frame clones only and misses some. The sample includes 40,000 to 50,000 clones, roughly 80% of them seen just once. Sequencing used PBMCs, obtained around atezolizumab (anti-PD-L1) treatment. These receptors all stem from a man aged 65-85 years with urothelial cancer.

The gene calls are TRBV19 and TRBJ2-2, with TRBD2 matching over 13 bases. Germline V lookup: CDR1 LNHDA, CDR2 SQIVND (reference sequence). This CDR3 is 16 amino acids long. The ends lost 5 bases at V and 5 bases at J; junction bases unmatched: 5. The CDR3 DNA is TGTGCCAGTAGTGCCCTGACTAGCGGGAGGACCGGGGAGCTGTTTTTT. This translates into CASSALTSGRTGELFF.

The CDR3 here is CASRQTTDTQYF. In DNA form, the CDR3 reads TGTGCCAGCAGGCAAACTACAGATACGCAGTATTTT. This chain joins TRBV7-2 and TRBJ2-3, with D unclear. Trimming left V 6 bases short and J 3 bases short, with 7 bases between. Germline loops: CDR1 SGHTA, CDR2 FQGNSA. This CDR3 is 12 amino acids long. The variable domain in full, with the rest retrieved from reference TRBV7-2 and TRBJ2-3, is GAGVSQSPSNKVTEKGKDVELRCDPISGHTALYWYRQSLGQGLEFLIYFQGNSAPDKSGLPSDRFSAERTGGSVSTLTIQRTQQEDSAVYLCASRQTTDTQYFGPGTRLTVL.

Details on this clone: This same CDR3 is encoded by further DNA sequences in the sample. The gene calls are TRBV6-5 and TRBJ2-1; 8 bases match TRBD2. V was pared by 6 bases and J by 5 bases, with 6 bases of the junction left unmatched. CDR1 MNHEY and CDR2 SVGAGI come from the germline V gene. This CDR3 is 14 amino acids long. Written as DNA, the CDR3 is TGTGCCAGCAGCACATATAGCGGGAACAATGAGCAGTTCTTC. The encoded protein is CASSTYSGNNEQFF.

The chain joins TRBV18 to TRBJ2-4, with 8 bases fitting TRBD1. The ends lost 3 bases at V and 6 bases at J; junction bases unmatched: 7. The germline CDR1 and CDR2 sequences are KGHSH and LQKENI. The CDR3 is made up of 15 amino acids. CDR3 amino acids: CASSPPGQGRNIQYF. The CDR3 region has the DNA TGTGCCAGCTCACCGCCCGGACAGGGAAGAAACATTCAGTACTTC.

The chain combines TRBV5-1 with TRBJ2-7; D possibly corresponds to TRBD1 (6 bases). This CDR3 has 16 amino acids. V lost 4 bases and J lost 2, with 19 bases in between. Germline V gene sequence: CDR1 SGHRS, CDR2 YFSETQ. For the CDR3, the DNA is TGCGCCAGCAGCCAGATTACCGGGACACCAGCCTACGAGCAGTACTTC. Protein: CASSQITGTPAYEQYF.

The chain employs TRBV5-6 and TRBJ2-7, with D possibly matching TRBD2 (6 bases). This CDR3 spans 14 amino acids. Trimming took off 4 bases at V and 0 bases at J, with 11 bases between the two ends. The germline V gene encodes CDR1 SGHDT and CDR2 YYEEEE. The CDR3 sequence is CASSPGSNSYEQYF. The CDR3 nucleotides are TGTGCCAGCAGCCCCGGGAGCAACTCCTACGAGCAGTACTTC.

The chain recombines TRBV18 with TRBJ1-1; 8 nucleotides agree with TRBD1. The J segment lost 8 bases and the V segment lost 3 bases, leaving 5 bases of the junction unmatched. The germline gives CDR1 KGHSH, CDR2 LQKENI. The CDR3 covers 13 residues. DNA of the CDR3: TGTGCCAGCTCACCTTTTAACAGGGGGGAAGCTTTCTTT. Protein sequence: CASSPFNRGEAFF.